This T cell receptor (beta chain) was sequenced during a study of blood T cells in healthy people across ages. Per-sample yields of isolated PBMCs were at least 6 million. CDR3 length: 15 amino acids. Unmatched junction bases numbered 7, after V lost 3 bases and J lost 8 bases. Per germline, CDR1 SNHLY and CDR2 FYNNEI. Next came a second PCR, run for about 7 to 11 cycles, which used a sample-barcoded 5' primer along with a J-beta primer mix. TCRdb re-derived calls from the 5' RACE reads in MiXCR, one entry per CDR3 protein. Of around 1.5 million distinct CDR3 sequences listed, roughly 30% are singletons.

The V call is TRBV2, the J call TRBJ2-1, with 10 bases identical to TRBD2. Sequencing was carried out using blood. This sequence originates from a woman between 25 and 40 years old in good health. The CDR3, as DNA: TGTGCCAGCAGTGATACTAGCGGGGCGGTCTATGAGCAGTTCTTC. Its translation: CASSDTSGAVYEQFF.